This T cell receptor (beta chain) was obtained from a study of beta chain features in type 1 diabetes. Study-level points and caveats: In every one of the four CD4+ subsets, TCRB CDR3s were moderately but significantly shorter in Type 1 diabetes patients. VDJ junctions in type 1 diabetes patients carried more deletions and fewer insertions.

Concerning this clone itself: The target antigen is unknown.

Sorting with CD45RO/CCR7/CD25/CD127/CD95/CD27 yielded naive, central memory, regulatory and stem-like memory CD4+ cells. Isolated RNA was reverse transcribed in full, so expressed TCRB transcripts were sequenced. Libraries were prepared by immunoSEQ multiplex PCR; TCRdb keeps only in-frame clonotypes and omits some of them. The sample includes around 300,000 clones, 15% of them seen just once. The CDR3 spans 12 residues. CDR1 LNHDA and CDR2 SQIVND come from the germline V gene (reference sequence). Trimming removed 10 bases from V and 5 bases from J, with 14 bases in between. The sequence was obtained from a man aged 18 to 29 with type 1 diabetes. The chain has TRBV19 and TRBJ1-1; D remains ambiguous. Sample: naive CD4+ T cells from blood. The CDR3 region has the DNA TGTGCCACCACCTCCGGCGGGACTGAAGCTTTCTTT. As protein: CATTSGGTEAFF.